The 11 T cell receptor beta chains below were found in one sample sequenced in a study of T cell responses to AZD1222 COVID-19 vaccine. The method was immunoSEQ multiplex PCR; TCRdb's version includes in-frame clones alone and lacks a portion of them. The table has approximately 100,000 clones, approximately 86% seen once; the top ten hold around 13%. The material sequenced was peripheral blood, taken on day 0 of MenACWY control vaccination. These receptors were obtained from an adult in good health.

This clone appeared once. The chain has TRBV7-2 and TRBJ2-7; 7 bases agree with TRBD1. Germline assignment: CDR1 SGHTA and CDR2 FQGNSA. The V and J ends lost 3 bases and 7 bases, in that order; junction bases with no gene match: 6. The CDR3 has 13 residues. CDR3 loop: CASSFDREYEQYF. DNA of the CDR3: TGTGCCAGCAGCTTCGACAGGGAATATGAGCAGTACTTC.

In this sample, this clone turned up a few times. The CDR3 sequence is CASSLNRGGTGELFF. CDR3 DNA: TGTGCCAGCAGCTTAAACAGGGGAGGGACCGGGGAGCTGTTTTTT. The chain uses TRBV28 and TRBJ2-2, with D possibly called TRBD1 or TRBD2 (7 bases each). The CDR3 consists of 15 residues. CDR1 and CDR2 from the germline V gene are MDHEN and SYDVKM. Trimming removed 6 bases at V and 5 bases at J, with 16 bases between. The complete variable domain, with remaining parts taken from reference TRBV28 and TRBJ2-2, reads DVKVTQSSRYLVKRTGEKVFLECVQDMDHENMFWYRQDPGLGLRLIYFSYDVKMKEKGDIPEGYSVSREKKERFSLILESASTNQTSMYLCASSLNRGGTGELFFGEGSRLTVL.

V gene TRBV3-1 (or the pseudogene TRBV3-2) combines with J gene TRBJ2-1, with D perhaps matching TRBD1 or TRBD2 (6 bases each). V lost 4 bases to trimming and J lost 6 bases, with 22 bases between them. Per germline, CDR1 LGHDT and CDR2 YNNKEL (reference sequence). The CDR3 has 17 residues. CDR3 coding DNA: TGTGCCAGCAGCCCGATGGGGGGCGGGGACTTGGGCAATGAGCAGTTCTTC. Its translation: CASSPMGGGDLGNEQFF.

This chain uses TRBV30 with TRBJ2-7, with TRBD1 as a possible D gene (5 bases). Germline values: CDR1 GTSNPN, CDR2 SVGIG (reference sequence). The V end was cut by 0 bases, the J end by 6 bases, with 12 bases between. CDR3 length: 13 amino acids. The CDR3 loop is CAWSVGVPGEQYF. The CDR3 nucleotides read TGTGCCTGGAGTGTAGGGGTACCGGGCGAGCAGTACTTC.

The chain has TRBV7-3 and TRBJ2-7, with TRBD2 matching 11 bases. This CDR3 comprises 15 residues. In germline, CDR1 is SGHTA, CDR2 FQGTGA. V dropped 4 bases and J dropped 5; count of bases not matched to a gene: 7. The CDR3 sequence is CASSSPTSGIHEQYF. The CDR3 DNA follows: TGTGCCAGCAGCTCCCCGACTAGCGGGATCCACGAGCAGTACTTC. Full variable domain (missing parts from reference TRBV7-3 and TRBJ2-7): GAGVSQTPSNKVTEKGKYVELRCDPISGHTALYWYRQSLGQGPEFLIYFQGTGAADDSGLPNDRFFAVRPEGSVSTLKIQRTERGDSAVYLCASSSPTSGIHEQYFGPGTRLTVT.

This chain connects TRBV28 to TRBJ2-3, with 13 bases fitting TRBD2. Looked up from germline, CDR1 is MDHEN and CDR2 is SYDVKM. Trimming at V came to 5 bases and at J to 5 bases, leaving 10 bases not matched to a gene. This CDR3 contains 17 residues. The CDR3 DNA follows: TGTGCCAGCAGTCACCCGACTAGCGGGGGGTTGATAGATACGCAGTATTTT. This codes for CASSHPTSGGLIDTQYF.

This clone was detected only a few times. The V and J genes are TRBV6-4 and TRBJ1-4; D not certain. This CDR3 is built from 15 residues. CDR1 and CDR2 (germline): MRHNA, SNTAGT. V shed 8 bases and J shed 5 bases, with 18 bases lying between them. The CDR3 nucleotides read TGTGCCAGCCGGAGGAATCCCCGATCGAATGAAAAACTGTTTTTT. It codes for CASRRNPRSNEKLFF.

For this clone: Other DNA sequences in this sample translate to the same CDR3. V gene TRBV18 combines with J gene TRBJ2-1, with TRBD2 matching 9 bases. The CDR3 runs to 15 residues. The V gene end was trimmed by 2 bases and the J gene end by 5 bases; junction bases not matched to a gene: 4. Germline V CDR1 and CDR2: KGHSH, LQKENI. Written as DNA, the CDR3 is TGTGCCAGCTCACCATTAGCGGGAGCCAACAATGAGCAGTTCTTC. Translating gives CASSPLAGANNEQFF. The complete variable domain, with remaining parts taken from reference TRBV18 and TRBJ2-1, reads NAGVMQNPRHLVRRRGQEARLRCSPMKGHSHVYWYRQLPEEGLKFMVYLQKENIIDESGMPKERFSAEFPKEGPSILRIQQVVRGDSAAYFCASSPLAGANNEQFFGPGTRLTVL.

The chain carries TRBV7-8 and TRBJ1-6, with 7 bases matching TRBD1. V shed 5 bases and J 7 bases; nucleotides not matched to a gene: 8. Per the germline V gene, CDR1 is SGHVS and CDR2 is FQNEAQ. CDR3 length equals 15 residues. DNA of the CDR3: TGTGCCAGCAGCGTATACAGGGGTTCGAATTCACCCCTCCACTTT. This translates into CASSVYRGSNSPLHF.

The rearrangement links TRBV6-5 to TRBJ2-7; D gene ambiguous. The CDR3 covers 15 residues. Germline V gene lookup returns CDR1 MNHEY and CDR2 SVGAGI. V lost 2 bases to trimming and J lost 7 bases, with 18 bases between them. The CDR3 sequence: CASSYVASFSFEQYF. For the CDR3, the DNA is TGTGCCAGCAGTTACGTGGCTAGTTTTTCGTTTGAGCAGTACTTC.

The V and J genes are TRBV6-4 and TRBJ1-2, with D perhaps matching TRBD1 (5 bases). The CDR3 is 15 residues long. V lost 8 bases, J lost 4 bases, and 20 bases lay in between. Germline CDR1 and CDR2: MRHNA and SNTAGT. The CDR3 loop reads CASPVIPGRVYGYTF. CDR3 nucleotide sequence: TGTGCCAGCCCAGTGATACCGGGGCGAGTCTATGGCTACACCTTC.